This T cell receptor (beta chain) was retrieved from a study of T cell repertoires in ileal Crohn's disease. Regarding this clone: Its target is not known.

This CDR3 is built from 16 residues. CDR1 LNHNV and CDR2 YYDKDF come from the germline V gene (reference sequence). V was shortened by 6 bases and J by 4 bases, with 19 bases between the two germline ends. The assay was immunoSEQ multiplex PCR, and TCRdb's table has in-frame clones only and misses some. The sample lists under 15,000 clones; 75% to 90% were seen once. Study-level results: Postoperative endoscopy occurred within one year, median around 7.5 months.

The time point is: neoterminal ileum biopsy at postoperative endoscopy, about 6 months after surgery. The chain has TRBV15 and TRBJ1-5; D unclear. Input material: ileal tissue. The receptor was derived from an adult with Crohn's disease. The CDR3 DNA sequence: TGTGCCACCAGTTTTCGAGCTGGACTGCCGAATCAGCCCCAGCATTTT. Translation: CATSFRAGLPNQPQHF.